This T cell receptor (beta chain) derives from a study of shared clonotypes between healthy human individuals (dated by TCRdb to 2018 to 2020). For the wider study: A few men and two women, aged 18 to 49 years, made up the cohort. To estimate repertoire size and how much clonotype sharing occurs between individuals, the study deeply sequenced the blood TCR repertoires of about five healthy adults. Different laboratories and diverse techniques were used to prepare libraries and sequence TCR repertoires, to increase sequencing depth and limit assay-specific biases. Between about 0.94 and 8.9 billion PBMCs per donor were obtained by leukapheresis. The study at large found these results: The genetic and exposure-history diversity represented was limited by the small number of donors. Based on pairwise subsampling, the degree of clonotype sharing among donors was expected to be affected by sequencing depth. Sampling was restricted to blood, and TCR repertoires in tissue are likely to differ from TCR repertoires in blood.

Based on the germline V gene (reference sequence), the CDR1 and CDR2 sequences are MNHNY and SVGAGI. The CDR3 runs 14 residues from the cysteine to the phenylalanine. Only the CDR3 DNA is retained, 42 bases long and in frame from the first base. The junction shows trimming of 0 bases on V and 4 bases on J, plus 7 bases between the germline ends. The donors were healthy, HIV-negative adults who had no recently reported acute infections or vaccinations. All donors were Caucasian adults living in Nashville, Tennessee, USA. In the unsorted samples, approximately 85 million PBMCs were counted, and genomic DNA was extracted using the QIAamp DNA Blood Mini kit. Blood was collected by leukapheresis, and PBMCs were isolated by Ficoll-Histopaque density gradient centrifugation and then cryopreserved in liquid nitrogen vapor phase. Using the deep immunoSEQ assay, TCR CDR3 regions were amplified from genomic DNA by multiplex PCR. For each cell subset, the extracted genomic DNA was distributed evenly across all wells of several immunoSEQ 96-well plates, and each plate served as one replicate. For unsorted PBMC, roughly 330 ng of genomic DNA, equivalent to about 30,000 T cell genomes, went into each replicate PCR. Unsorted PBMC genomic DNA was sequenced across ten immunoSEQ deep assay plates. Purified libraries were measured with a Qubit 3.0 fluorometer, size-checked on a Bioanalyzer 2100, and measured again with the KAPA Library Quantification kit. Every immunoSEQ 96-well plate was sequenced on a dedicated single-read 150-cycle Illumina NextSeq 550 flow cell. In the paper's pipeline: Because the immunoSEQ output held only junctional sequences and lacked quality scores, the filtering could not match the filtering applied to full-length reads. Sequences were annotated with PyIR, a Python wrapper for IgBLAST v1.9, using IMGT germline references to assign V/J genes and CDR3. Reads were filtered out if the reads had weak V/J assignments (E-value above 1e-6), no CDR3, stop codons, out-of-frame junctions, or ambiguous translated residues. V3J clonotypes were defined by identical inferred V gene, J gene, and CDR3 amino acid sequence. Percentage overlap between repertoires was computed as shared unique clonotypes divided by the size of the smaller repertoire. Richness of each repertoire was evaluated using RTK rarefaction, the Chao1 estimator, and Recon v2.1 estimates of unobserved clonotypes. TCRdb carries this immuneACCESS record with in-frame sequences only. Its versions omit some clonotypes, under half of them owing to an unresolved V gene in the studies checked, with the rest unexplained. D and trimming were read from the DNA, whereas the V and J calls and clone size are those reported in that table. The sample table contains nearly 500,000 clones; only one count was recorded for around 80% of them. The ten largest account for around 13% of the sample.

On this clone itself: Its antigen remains unidentified. No much larger clonotype is one base removed from it; base qualities were not supplied.

Sequencing was done on a sample of PBMCs. The TCR sequence derives from a middle-aged woman in good health. Some clones in this sample may be carry-over from other donors' samples. The chain is assembled from TRBV6-6 and TRBJ2-1, with no reliable assignment of the D segment. The DNA is as follows: TGTGCCAGCAGTTACTCGTTGAGGTACAATGAGCAGTTCTTC. Translated, it gives CASSYSLRYNEQFF.